The entry that follows covers one T cell receptor (beta chain) sequence. The antigen remains undetermined. TCR alpha and TCR beta cDNA libraries carrying sample barcodes and UMIs were produced by 5'RACE using constant-segment primers. TCRdb analysed the 5' RACE reads with MiXCR anew, one entry per CDR3 protein. Altogether a few hundred thousand distinct CDR3 sequences are present, roughly 20% being singletons, with the ten largest covering around 20%. These data come from a study of T-cell memory formation after mild COVID-19. The study, taken as a whole, reports: Specificity for SARS-CoV-2 was not confirmed among the second-wave clones peaking on day 37.

This CDR3 comprises 16 residues. Germline CDR1 DFQATT, CDR2 SNEGSKA (reference sequence). V lost 3 bases and J 0 bases, leaving 15 bases between the germline ends. Sample: PBMCs or a T cell subset sorted from them (not recorded which). The chain couples TRBV20-1 to TRBJ1-5, with a tentative D call TRBD1 (5 bases). The clonotype was recovered from a man younger than 35 who had mild COVID-19 (a few samples of this study predate the infection). Cell type and time point are not known. CDR3 residues: CSASLTAPYSNQPQHF. The CDR3 nucleotides are TGCAGTGCTAGCCTGACAGCCCCCTATAGCAATCAGCCCCAGCATTTT.